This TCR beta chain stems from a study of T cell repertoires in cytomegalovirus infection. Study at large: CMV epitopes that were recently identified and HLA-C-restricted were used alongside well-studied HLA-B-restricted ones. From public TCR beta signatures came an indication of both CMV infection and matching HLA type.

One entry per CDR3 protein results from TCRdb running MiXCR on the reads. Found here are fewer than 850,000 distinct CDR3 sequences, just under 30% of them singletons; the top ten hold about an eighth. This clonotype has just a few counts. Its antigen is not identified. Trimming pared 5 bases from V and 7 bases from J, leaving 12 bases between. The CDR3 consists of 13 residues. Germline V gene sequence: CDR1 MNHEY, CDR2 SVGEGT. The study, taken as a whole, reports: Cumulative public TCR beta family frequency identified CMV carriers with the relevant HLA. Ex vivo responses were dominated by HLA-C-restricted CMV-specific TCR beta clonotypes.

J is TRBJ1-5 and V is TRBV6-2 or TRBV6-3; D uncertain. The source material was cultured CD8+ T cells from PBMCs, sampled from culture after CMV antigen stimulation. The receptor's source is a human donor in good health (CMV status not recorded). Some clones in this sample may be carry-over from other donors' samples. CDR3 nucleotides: TGTGCCAGCAGTCCGGGCTTTGGGCAGCCCCAGCATTTT. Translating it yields CASSPGFGQPQHF.